This T cell receptor beta chain was sequenced in a study of blood T cells in healthy people across ages. Researchers report isolating at least 6.5 million PBMCs per sample. V was shortened by 5 bases and J by 9 bases, with 14 bases between the two germline ends. Germline V lookup: CDR1 MNHEY, CDR2 SMNVEV (reference sequence). The CDR3 runs 13 residues. Findings of the study overall: One million T cells yielded diversity estimates that were considered underestimates. With naive T cell percentage, TCR beta diversity showed a strong correlation.

In the case of this clonotype: Its specificity is not known.

The use of a sample-barcoded 5' primer and a J-beta primer mix characterized a second PCR of 7 to 11 cycles. Each cDNA molecule was tagged by a template-switch adaptor that had 12 random nucleotides. TCRdb itself ran the 5' RACE reads through MiXCR, one entry per CDR3 protein. The data show 950,000 to 1,200,000 distinct CDR3 sequences, 35% to 40% seen once. Specimen: blood. The receptor's source is a man aged 18 to 29 in good health. The chain has TRBV27 and TRBJ2-1; D is tentatively TRBD1 or TRBD2 (5 bases each). The CDR3 DNA follows: TGTGCCAGCAGTCCGAGGGGTAGGGTTGAGCAGTTCTTC. Encoded protein: CASSPRGRVEQFF.